A single sample gave rise to the 27 T cell receptor beta chains below, sequenced in a study of blood T cells in healthy people across ages. A second PCR, run for 7 to 11 cycles, used a sample-barcoded 5' primer plus a J-beta primer mix. A single record per CDR3 protein comes from TCRdb applying MiXCR to the 5' RACE reads. The repertoire has approximately 850,000 distinct CDR3 sequences, around 42% of them found once; the top ten carry about a fifth. Input material: blood. The receptors shown here come from a man between 60 and 75 years old in good health.

The genes are TRBV3-1 and TRBJ2-3, with TRBD1 identical over 9 bases. This CDR3 spans 11 amino acids. Germline trimming cut 4 bases from V and 14 bases from J; bases unmatched to any gene: 4. The germline gives CDR1 LGHDT, CDR2 YNNKEL (reference sequence). CDR3 nucleotide sequence: TGTGCCAGCAGCCTTGACAGGGGGTTGTATTTT. The encoded protein is CASSLDRGLYF.

The gene calls are TRBV7-2 and TRBJ2-1; 12 positions match TRBD2. Germline-derived CDR1 and CDR2 are SGHTA and FQGNSA. Trimming took 4 bases from V and 7 from J; bases not matched to a gene: 2. CDR3 size: 14 residues. The DNA for the CDR3 is TGTGCCAGCAGCTCAACTAGCGGGAGGAATGAGCAGTTCTTC. The encoded protein is CASSSTSGRNEQFF.

This clonotype occurred once. CDR3 DNA: TGTGCCAGCAGTTTTAGAGCGAACACCGGGGAGCTGTTTTTT. Translated: CASSFRANTGELFF. V gene TRBV12-3 or TRBV12-4 combines with J gene TRBJ2-2; D gene ambiguous. The V end was cut by 3 bases, the J end by 0 bases, with 5 bases between. CDR3 length: 14 residues.

This chain connects TRBV10-3 to TRBJ2-2; 11 bases match TRBD2. Germline V gene lookup returns CDR1 ENHRY and CDR2 SYGVKD. Trimming took 5 bases from V and 7 from J; bases not matched to a gene: 6. This CDR3 has 15 residues. The CDR3 loop reads CAISSSGGHGGELFF. The DNA of the CDR3 is TGTGCCATCAGTTCTAGCGGGGGGCACGGCGGGGAGCTGTTTTTT.

DNA for the CDR3: TGTGCCAGCAGCCATTCCGGGGCCGGGGAGCTGTTTTTT. Protein: CASSHSGAGELFF. This chain joins TRBV12-3 or TRBV12-4 and TRBJ2-2; D is possibly TRBD2 (5 bases). The V end lost 6 bases, the J end lost 6 bases, and 11 bases lay between the germline ends. The CDR3 covers 13 residues.

The J gene is TRBJ2-5, the V gene TRBV7-2, with 12 bases lining up with TRBD2. CDR3 length: 14 amino acids. Germline trimming cut 10 bases from V and 2 bases from J; bases unmatched to any gene: 5. Germline V gene sequence: CDR1 SGHTA, CDR2 FQGNSA. CDR3 sequence (DNA): TGTGCCACCTCTAGCGGGGGGGGTCAAGAGACCCAGTACTTC. It yields the protein CATSSGGGQETQYF.

This clonotype was counted once. The chain couples TRBV6-6 to TRBJ1-5, with 8 positions matching TRBD1. The CDR3 totals 14 residues. CDR1 is MNHNY and CDR2 is SVGAGI in the germline V gene (reference sequence). J gave up 5 bases and V 1 base, and 1 base lay outside the gene matches. CDR3 nucleotides: TGTGCCAGCAGTTACTACAGGGGGGATCAGCCCCAGCATTTT. Amino acids: CASSYYRGDQPQHF.

This clonotype was seen a handful of times. The chain recombines TRBV9 with TRBJ2-3; 9 nucleotides align to TRBD1. Germline trimming cut 0 bases from V and 3 bases from J; bases unmatched to any gene: 5. Germline CDR1 and CDR2: SGDLS and YYNGEE. The CDR3 runs to 16 residues. CDR3 protein: CASSVAPTGGTDTQYF. DNA for the CDR3: TGTGCCAGCAGCGTAGCCCCGACAGGGGGGACAGATACGCAGTATTTT.

The chain recombines TRBV6-4 with TRBJ1-1; a possible D gene is TRBD1 (6 bases). The CDR3 has 14 amino acids. The V end lost 1 base, the J end lost 13 bases, and 19 bases lay between the germline ends. Germline values: CDR1 MRHNA, CDR2 SNTAGT. The chain's CDR3 is CASSDLGGRSPLFF. CDR3 sequence (DNA): TGTGCCAGCAGTGACTTAGGGGGTCGGAGTCCTCTTTTCTTT.

The chain carries TRBV18 and TRBJ2-7; 7 positions match TRBD1. Per germline, CDR1 KGHSH and CDR2 LQKENI. CDR3 length: 15 amino acids. V shed 0 bases and J 0 bases; nucleotides not matched to a gene: 2. Written as DNA, the CDR3 is TGTGCCAGCTCACCACCGGACAGGAGCTCCTACGAGCAGTACTTC. Its translation: CASSPPDRSSYEQYF.

The chain uses TRBV4-3 and TRBJ1-4, with D tentatively TRBD1 (6 bases). CDR1 is LGHNA, CDR2 YSLEER, per germline. The CDR3 has 13 residues. Trimming removed 4 bases at V and 11 bases at J, with 14 bases between. The CDR3 DNA follows: TGCGCCAGCAGCCGCAGCGGGGGGGCGAAACTGTTTTTT. It yields the protein CASSRSGGAKLFF.

DNA for the CDR3: TGTGCCAGCAGCTTGGCTAGCTTTCCCGACGAGCAGTACTTC. This gives the protein CASSLASFPDEQYF. The V call is TRBV5-5, the J call TRBJ2-7; maybe TRBD2 (5 bases). This CDR3 is 14 amino acids long. Trimming cost V 0 bases and J 5 bases, with 12 bases left between them. Germline-derived CDR1 and CDR2 are SGHKS and YYEKEE (reference sequence).

The V gene is TRBV30, the J gene TRBJ2-7; weak D call: TRBD1 (6 bases). From germline, CDR1 is GTSNPN and CDR2 SVGIG (reference sequence). CDR3 length: 12 residues. Trimming removed 3 bases from V and 5 bases from J, with 11 bases in between. CDR3 nucleotides: TGTGCCTGGAGCTCAGGGGTGGACGAGCAGTACTTC. Translated, it gives CAWSSGVDEQYF.

The chain is built from TRBV5-5 and TRBJ1-5; 8 nucleotides align to TRBD1. The germline V gene has CDR1 SGHKS and CDR2 YYEKEE (reference sequence). CDR3 length equals 18 residues. With 4 bases clipped from V and 4 bases from J, the junction kept 16 bases outside the gene matches. The CDR3 nucleotides are TGTGCCAGCAGCCCCAGATCAGGACAGGGCCCTTTAAATCAGCCCCAGCATTTT. Its translation: CASSPRSGQGPLNQPQHF.

V and J are TRBV6-2 or TRBV6-3 and TRBJ1-5; tentative D call: TRBD1 (5 bases). Trimming cost V 0 bases and J 2 bases, with 8 bases left between them. The CDR3 is 15 residues long. The germline V gene encodes CDR1 MNHEY and CDR2 SVGEGT. DNA of the CDR3: TGTGCCAGCAGTTACTCTCGGGGGGGCAATCAGCCCCAGCATTTT. This gives the protein CASSYSRGGNQPQHF.

The chain joins TRBV7-8 to TRBJ2-6; D unclear. Trimming removed 1 base at V and 0 bases at J, with 7 bases between. There are 16 residues in the CDR3. Germline values: CDR1 SGHVS, CDR2 FQNEAQ. CDR3 in DNA: TGTGCCAGCAGCTTAGTGGCACTCTCTGGGGCCAACGTCCTGACTTTC. Its protein product is CASSLVALSGANVLTF.

The chain couples TRBV12-3 or TRBV12-4 to TRBJ2-5, with 9 bases matching TRBD1. CDR3 size: 13 residues. Germline trimming cut 4 bases from V and 11 bases from J; bases unmatched to any gene: 8. In DNA, the CDR3 is TGTGCCAGCAGTTCACAGACAGGGGGTCAGCAGTACTTC. This codes for CASSSQTGGQQYF.

The J gene is TRBJ1-6, the V gene TRBV10-2; D is uncertain. Germline lookup yields CDR1 WSHSY and CDR2 SAAADI. Trimming stripped 4 bases from V and 8 bases from J, with 6 bases between. The CDR3 loop spans 12 amino acids. CDR3 sequence reads: CASSGGDSPLHF. DNA of the CDR3: TGCGCCAGCAGTGGCGGAGATTCACCCCTCCACTTT.

The chain carries TRBV2 and TRBJ2-5; possibly TRBD2 for D (5 bases). The CDR3 is 17 residues long. Trimming stripped 9 bases from V and 2 bases from J, with 25 bases between. Germline CDR1 and CDR2: SNHLY and FYNNEI. The CDR3 DNA sequence: TGTGCCAGTGTAGCCCGTGACCGATGGACTTTTCAAGAGACCCAGTACTTC. It specifies CASVARDRWTFQETQYF.

Concerning this clonotype itself: A much larger clonotype is one base distant, so this may be a read error. The chain has TRBV27 and TRBJ2-1; D tentatively fits TRBD1 or TRBD2 (5 bases each). Germline V gives CDR1 MNHEY, CDR2 SMNVEV (reference sequence). The V end was cut by 5 bases, the J end by 12 bases, with 29 bases between. CDR3 size: 17 residues. The CDR3 coding sequence is TGTGCCAGCAGTCCAACGAGGATAGCGTCCTCTCAGGGTGTGCAGTTCTTC. Its protein is CASSPTRIASSQGVQFF.

Of note for this clonotype: A much larger clonotype is one base distant, so this may be a read error. This rearrangement joins TRBV4-3 to TRBJ1-2, with a tentative D call TRBD1 (5 bases). The germline V gene has CDR1 LGHNA and CDR2 YSLEER. The CDR3 has 15 amino acids. The CDR3 nucleotides are TGCGCCAGCAGCCAAGAGATGGACACTAACTGTGGCTACACCTTC. This encodes CASSQEMDTNCGYTF.

In this sample, this clonotype turned up once. At one of its ends the junction is not consistent with the germline gene, which may arise from a read error. This chain connects TRBV29-1 to TRBJ1-6, with D possibly TRBD1 on 6 matching bases. The CDR3 loop spans 13 amino acids. CDR1 is SQVTM, CDR2 ANQGSEA, per germline. CDR3 sequence reads: CSVATGRNSPPHF. CDR3 coding DNA: TGCAGCGTGGCAACAGGGCGTAATTCACCCCCCCACTTT.

This clonotype was recorded once. The V gene is TRBV20-1, the J gene TRBJ2-1; either TRBD1 or TRBD2 may supply D (6 bases each). The DNA end lines up better with TRBJ2-7; the J call may be wrong. Germline values: CDR1 DFQATT, CDR2 SNEGSKA (reference sequence). The CDR3 has 16 amino acids. CDR3 sequence reads: CSAPPHGGLLDNEQYF. Here the CDR3 DNA reads TGCAGTGCCCCTCCCCACGGGGGCCTTCTAGACAATGAGCAGTACTTC.

The chain uses TRBV4-1 and TRBJ2-3; 8 bases align to TRBD2. The CDR3 length is 13 residues. After removal of 3 bases from V and 6 bases from J, the junction contained 2 bases not matched to a gene. Germline CDR1 reads MGHRA; CDR2 reads YSYEKL. The CDR3 reads CASSHRTSDTQYF. In nucleotides, the CDR3 is TGCGCCAGCAGCCATAGGACTAGCGATACGCAGTATTTT.

CDR3 sequence: CSVEEYGQANEKLFF. In nucleotides, the CDR3 is TGCAGCGTTGAAGAGTACGGACAGGCTAATGAAAAACTGTTTTTT. The J gene is TRBJ1-4, the V gene TRBV29-1; 7 nucleotides agree with TRBD1. Germline trimming cut 0 bases from V and 3 bases from J; bases unmatched to any gene: 4. Germline CDR1 and CDR2: SQVTM and ANQGSEA. The CDR3 consists of 15 residues.

Details on this clonotype: At one end, the junction sequence differs from germline, possibly due to a read error. This chain links TRBV5-1 with TRBJ2-1; no definite D call. The CDR3 is made up of 15 amino acids. Germline-derived CDR1 and CDR2 are SGHRS and YFSETQ. The CDR3 nucleotides read TGCGCCAGCAGCTTCCCAATAGTGGGCTACGATGAGCAGTTCTTC. Its translation is CASSFPIVGYDEQFF.

The chain carries TRBV27 and TRBJ1-1; the D is unclear. The CDR3 consists of 13 residues. Trimming left V 2 bases short and J 7 bases short, with 11 bases between. The germline CDR1 and CDR2 sequences are MNHEY and SMNVEV (reference sequence). The CDR3: CASSLTGPNEAFF. CDR3 in DNA: TGTGCCAGCAGTTTAACCGGCCCCAATGAAGCTTTCTTT.